This TCR beta chain appears in the sequencing data of a study of post-analysis software for immune sequencing data. General study points: Significantly decreased normalized Chao1 diversity was recorded for multiple sclerosis patients relative to controls.

As regards this clonotype: Its antigen is as yet unknown.

CDR3 length: 17 amino acids. V gave up 1 base and J gave up 5 bases, with 20 bases separating them. The V gene's germline CDR1 is SGHVS and CDR2 FQNEAQ. The library was made from cDNA and included unique molecular identifiers. TCRdb called the PCR reads again in MiXCR, with one record for every CDR3 protein. The sample holds 160,000 or so distinct CDR3 sequences, about 34% seen once. The clonotype was recovered from a girl aged 5-17 years with multiple sclerosis. The material was blood, obtained after autologous hematopoietic stem cell transplantation. This chain connects TRBV7-8 to TRBJ2-5, with a weak D call TRBD2 (5 bases). CDR3 residues: CASSLDGRTRIRETQYF. In DNA form, the CDR3 reads TGTGCCAGCAGCTTAGATGGCCGAACTAGGATCCGGGAGACCCAGTACTTC.